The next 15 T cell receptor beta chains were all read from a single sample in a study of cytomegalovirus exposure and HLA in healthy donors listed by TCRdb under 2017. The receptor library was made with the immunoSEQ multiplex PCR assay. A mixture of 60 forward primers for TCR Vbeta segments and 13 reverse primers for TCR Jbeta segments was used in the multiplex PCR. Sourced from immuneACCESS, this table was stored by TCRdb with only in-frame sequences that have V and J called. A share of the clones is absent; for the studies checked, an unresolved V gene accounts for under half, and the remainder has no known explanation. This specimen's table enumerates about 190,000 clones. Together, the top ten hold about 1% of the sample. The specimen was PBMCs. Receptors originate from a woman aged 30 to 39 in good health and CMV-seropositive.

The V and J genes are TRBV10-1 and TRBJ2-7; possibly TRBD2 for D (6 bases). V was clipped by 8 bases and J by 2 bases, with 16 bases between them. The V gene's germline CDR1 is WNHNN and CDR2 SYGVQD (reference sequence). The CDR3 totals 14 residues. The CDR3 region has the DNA TGCGCCAGCGGGGGAGCTAGCGAAACCTACGAGCAGTACTTC. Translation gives CASGGASETYEQYF.

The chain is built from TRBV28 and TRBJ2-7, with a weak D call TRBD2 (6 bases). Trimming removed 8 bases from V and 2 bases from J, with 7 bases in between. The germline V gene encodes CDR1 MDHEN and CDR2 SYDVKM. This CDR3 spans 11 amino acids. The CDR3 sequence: CASAGPYEQYF. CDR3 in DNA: TGTGCCAGCGCGGGGCCCTACGAGCAGTACTTC.

The CDR3 coding sequence is TGTGCCAGCAGCGGGAGAAGGATCGCTGAAGCTTTCTTT. The encoded protein is CASSGRRIAEAFF. The rearrangement uses TRBV13 and TRBJ1-1; no firm D call. Germline assignment: CDR1 PRHDT and CDR2 FYEKMQ (reference sequence). The CDR3 runs 13 residues. V dropped 5 bases and J dropped 6 bases, with 13 bases sitting between them.

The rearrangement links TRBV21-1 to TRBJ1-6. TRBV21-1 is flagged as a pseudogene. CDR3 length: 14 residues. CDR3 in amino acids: CASRNLGGYSPLHF. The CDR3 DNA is TGTGCCAGCAGAAACTTGGGGGGATATTCACCCCTCCACTTT.

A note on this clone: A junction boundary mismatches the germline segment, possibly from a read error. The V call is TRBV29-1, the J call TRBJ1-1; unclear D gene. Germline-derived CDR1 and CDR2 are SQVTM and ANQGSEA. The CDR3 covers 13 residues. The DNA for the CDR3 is TGCAGCGTTAAAGATTTCATGAACACTGAAGCTTTCTTT. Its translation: CSVKDFMNTEAFF.

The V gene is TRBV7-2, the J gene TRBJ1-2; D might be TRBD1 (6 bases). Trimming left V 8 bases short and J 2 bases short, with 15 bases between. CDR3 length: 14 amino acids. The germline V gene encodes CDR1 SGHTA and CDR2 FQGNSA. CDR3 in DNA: TGTGCCAGCCATCCGACAGGCATGAACTATGGCTACACCTTC. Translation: CASHPTGMNYGYTF.

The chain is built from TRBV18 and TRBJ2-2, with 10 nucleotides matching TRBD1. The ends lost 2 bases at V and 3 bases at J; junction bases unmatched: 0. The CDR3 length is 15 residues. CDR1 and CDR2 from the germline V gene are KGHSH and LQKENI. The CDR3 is CASSPGTGDTGELFF. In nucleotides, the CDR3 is TGTGCCAGCTCACCAGGGACAGGGGACACCGGGGAGCTGTTTTTT.

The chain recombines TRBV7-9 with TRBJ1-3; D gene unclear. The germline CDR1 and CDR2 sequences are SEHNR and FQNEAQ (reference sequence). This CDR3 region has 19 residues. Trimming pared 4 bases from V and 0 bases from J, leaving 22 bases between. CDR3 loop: CASSSLRRSRIYSGNTIYF. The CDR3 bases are TGTGCCAGCAGCTCCCTCAGGCGTTCACGCATTTACTCTGGAAACACCATATATTTT.

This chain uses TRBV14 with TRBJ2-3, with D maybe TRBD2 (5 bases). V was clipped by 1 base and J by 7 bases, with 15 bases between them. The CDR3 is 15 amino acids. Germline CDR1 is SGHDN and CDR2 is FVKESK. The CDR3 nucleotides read TGTGCCAGCAGCCAAGGGCGCTCTACCGGGAATACGCAGTATTTT. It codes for CASSQGRSTGNTQYF.

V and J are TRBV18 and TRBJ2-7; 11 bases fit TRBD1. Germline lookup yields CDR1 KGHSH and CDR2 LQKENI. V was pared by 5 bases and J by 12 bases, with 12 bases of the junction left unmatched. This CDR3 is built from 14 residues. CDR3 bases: TGTGCCAGCTCAACCGGGACAGGGGGAAATTTAGTGTACTTC. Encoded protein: CASSTGTGGNLVYF.

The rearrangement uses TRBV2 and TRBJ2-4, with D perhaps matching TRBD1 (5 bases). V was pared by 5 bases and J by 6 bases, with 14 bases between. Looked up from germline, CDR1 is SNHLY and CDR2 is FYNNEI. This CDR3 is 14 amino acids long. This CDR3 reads CASSSQVSGNIQYF. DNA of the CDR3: TGTGCCAGCAGTTCACAGGTGTCGGGAAACATTCAGTACTTC.

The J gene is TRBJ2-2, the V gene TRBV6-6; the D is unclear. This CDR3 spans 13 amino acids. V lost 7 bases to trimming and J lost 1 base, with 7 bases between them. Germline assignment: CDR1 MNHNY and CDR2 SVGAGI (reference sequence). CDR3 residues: CASNRENTGELFF. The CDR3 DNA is TGTGCCAGCAACAGAGAGAACACCGGGGAGCTGTTTTTT.

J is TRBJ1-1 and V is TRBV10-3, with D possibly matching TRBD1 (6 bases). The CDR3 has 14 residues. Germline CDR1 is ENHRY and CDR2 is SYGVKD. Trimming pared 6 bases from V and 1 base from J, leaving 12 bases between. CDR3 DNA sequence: TGTGCCATCAGCCAGGGGCCACCGAACACTGAAGCTTTCTTT. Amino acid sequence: CAISQGPPNTEAFF.

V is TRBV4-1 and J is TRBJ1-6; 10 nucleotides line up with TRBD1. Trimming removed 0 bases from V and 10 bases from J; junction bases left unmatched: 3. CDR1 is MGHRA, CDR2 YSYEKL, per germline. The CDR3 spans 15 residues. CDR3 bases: TGCGCCAGCAGCCAAGAAGGGACAGGGGAATCACCCCTCCACTTT. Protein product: CASSQEGTGESPLHF.

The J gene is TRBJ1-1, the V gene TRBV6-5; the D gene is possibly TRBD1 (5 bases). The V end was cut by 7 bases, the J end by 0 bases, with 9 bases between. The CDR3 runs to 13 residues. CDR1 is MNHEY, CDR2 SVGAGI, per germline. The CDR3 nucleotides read TGTGCCAGCACCACGGGGGTGAACACTGAAGCTTTCTTT. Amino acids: CASTTGVNTEAFF.